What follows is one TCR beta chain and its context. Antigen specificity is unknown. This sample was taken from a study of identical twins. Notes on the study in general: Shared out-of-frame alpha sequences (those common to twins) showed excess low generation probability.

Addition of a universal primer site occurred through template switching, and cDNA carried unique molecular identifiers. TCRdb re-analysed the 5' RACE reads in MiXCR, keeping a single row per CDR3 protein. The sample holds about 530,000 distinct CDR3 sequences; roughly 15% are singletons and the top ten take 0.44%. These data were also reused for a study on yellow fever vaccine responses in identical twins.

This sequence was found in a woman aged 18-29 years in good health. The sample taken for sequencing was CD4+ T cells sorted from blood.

CDR3 protein: CASSQVRGDDGELFF. The DNA of the CDR3 is TGTGCCAGCAGCCAAGTTAGAGGGGATGACGGGGAGCTGTTTTTT. J is TRBJ2-2 and V is TRBV14; either TRBD1 or TRBD2 may supply D (5 bases each). The CDR3 runs to 15 residues. V was shortened by 1 base and J by 7 bases, with 13 bases between the two germline ends. The germline V gene has CDR1 SGHDN and CDR2 FVKESK.